This TCR beta chain was sequenced in a study of blood T cell repertoires in COVID-19 (TCRdb year 2020). Regarding the complete study: The collaborator samples originated in the United States, Italy and Spain and spanned the acute and convalescent phases of COVID-19. The material from the prospective study consisted of cDNA or gDNA derived from T cells, B-cell-depleted T cells, or PBMCs. Deeply sampled blood TCRbeta repertoires from subjects exposed to, actively infected with, or recovered from COVID-19 were included in the dataset. The repertoires were made available in a free public database intended to serve as a resource for research on the immune response to SARS-CoV-2. The samples were drawn from the first 160 participants of the ongoing ImmuneRACE study and from roughly 1,300 subjects provided by 6 global collaborators. A de-identified subject ID, COVID-19 status, age in years and sex were almost always included in the sample metadata. HLA class I and class II types, where available, came from metadata supplied by the sample provider rather than from assay-based typing.

Each collaborating institution followed its own protocols to collect whole blood in K2EDTA tubes. For TCRbeta analysis, collaborators shipped samples as frozen whole blood, isolated PBMCs, or DNA extracted from either of those sample types. Overall results and qualifications from the work: Clinical and demographic metadata were provided uncurated, with the amount varying by source and participant.

TCRbeta CDR3 regions were amplified from genomic DNA by means of the immunoSEQ Assay, a bias-controlled multiplex PCR. The paper's data handling went like this. Nucleated cell counts per sample were estimated from amplification of reference gene primers within the assay. To quantify the absolute abundance of each unique TCRbeta CDR3 rearrangement, sequence reads were collapsed and filtered. For each sample, productive Simpson clonality was calculated as the square root of Simpson's diversity index across productive rearrangements. Entries here come from immuneACCESS through TCRdb and include only in-frame sequences with V and J called. Some clones fail to appear in such tables; in the studies checked, an unresolved V gene covers under half of the shortfall, and the cause of the remainder is unknown. V and J calls and clone size are copied from that table; D and trimming were computed from the DNA. This sample gives about 210,000 clones in total; around 90% of them show up just once. The ten largest clones take up around 1.2% of the sample.

The CDR3 sequence holds 17 residues, the cysteine and phenylalanine included. Just CDR3 DNA is preserved here, 51 bases in frame from base 1. CDR1 and CDR2 are read off the germline V gene as LGHNA and YNFKEQ. V trim: 2 bases; J trim: 7 bases; unmatched bases: 8. With regard to this clone: It has no known antigen specificity. Base quality data are lacking; no much larger clone is found one base away.

This clonotype originated in a man aged 25 to 40 with acute or convalescent COVID-19. The specimen sequenced was peripheral blood. The chain is encoded by TRBV4-2 joined to TRBJ2-1, and 13 junction bases match TRBD2. The bases read TGTGCCAGCAGCCAAAGGACTAGCGGGAGTTTTGGGAATGAGCAGTTCTTC. It translates as CASSQRTSGSFGNEQFF.